Listed below are T cell receptor beta chains from one sample, sequenced in a study of lymphopenia after photon versus proton radiotherapy. Sequencing used immunoSEQ multiplex PCR; TCRdb keeps in-frame clones, though not all of them. The sample consists of fewer than 70,000 clones, over 80% of them appearing once. The sequences come from peripheral blood, collected from a patient treated with proton-based radiotherapy. These receptors were obtained from a man aged 80 or over with esophageal cancer. CDR3s include the opening cysteine and the closing phenylalanine or tryptophan. Fields, in order: V gene, D gene, clone size, J gene, CDR3 DNA, CDR3 protein. The D gene is left open where the match is weak. The size entry is marked missing in some rows and otherwise reads once, few, many or a size class.

v_call: TRBV6-5
d_call: TRBD1
clone_size: -
j_call: TRBJ1-2
cdr3_nt: TGTGCCAGCAGTTATAAGACAGGGAATGGCTACACCTTC
cdr3_aa: CASSYKTGNGYTF

v_call: TRBV30
d_call: -
clone_size: -
j_call: TRBJ2-1
cdr3_nt: TGTGCCTGGGAGGTCGGAAGCTCCTACAATGAGCAGTTCTTC
cdr3_aa: CAWEVGSSYNEQFF

v_call: TRBV14
d_call: -
clone_size: once
j_call: TRBJ2-7
cdr3_nt: TGTGCCAGCAGCCAAACAGGAGGGGCGAAGCAGTACTTC
cdr3_aa: CASSQTGGAKQYF

v_call: TRBV18
d_call: -
clone_size: -
j_call: TRBJ2-1
cdr3_nt: TGTGCCAGCTCACCGGGCCAGGGCTACAATGAGCAGTTCTTC
cdr3_aa: CASSPGQGYNEQFF

v_call: TRBV7-8
d_call: TRBD2
clone_size: once
j_call: TRBJ2-2
cdr3_nt: TGTGCCAGCAGCGGCTCCTGGACTAGCGGGGCGAACACCGGGGAGCTGTTTTTT
cdr3_aa: CASSGSWTSGANTGELFF

v_call: TRBV7-2
d_call: TRBD2
clone_size: -
j_call: TRBJ2-3
cdr3_nt: TGTGCCAGCAGCTTAGGGCTAGCGGGAGGTACCACAGATACGCAGTATTTT
cdr3_aa: CASSLGLAGGTTDTQYF

v_call: TRBV27
d_call: -
clone_size: once
j_call: TRBJ1-4
cdr3_nt: TGTGCCAGCCGATTACTCGGCCCGGATGAAAAACTGTTTTTT
cdr3_aa: CASRLLGPDEKLFF

v_call: TRBV7-9
d_call: TRBD2
clone_size: -
j_call: TRBJ2-1
cdr3_nt: TGTGCCAGCAGCTCGCTACCGGGACTAGCGGGAGACAATGAGCAGTTCTTC
cdr3_aa: CASSSLPGLAGDNEQFF

v_call: TRBV27
d_call: -
clone_size: -
j_call: TRBJ2-3
cdr3_nt: TGTGCCAGCACCCCGCGGGGCACAGATACGCAGTATTTT
cdr3_aa: CASTPRGTDTQYF

v_call: TRBV14
d_call: -
clone_size: -
j_call: TRBJ2-5
cdr3_nt: TGTGCCAGCAGCCCAGGGGTTTTTCGAGAGACCCAGTACTTC
cdr3_aa: CASSPGVFRETQYF

v_call: TRBV10-3
d_call: -
clone_size: -
j_call: TRBJ2-7
cdr3_nt: TGTGCCATCAGAGGTGCGGGGTTGGACGAGCAGTACTTC
cdr3_aa: CAIRGAGLDEQYF

v_call: TRBV19
d_call: -
clone_size: -
j_call: TRBJ2-5
cdr3_nt: TGTGCCAGTAGTATAGGGGCAGACCAAGAGACCCAGTACTTC
cdr3_aa: CASSIGADQETQYF

v_call: TRBV19
d_call: -
clone_size: -
j_call: TRBJ1-2
cdr3_nt: TGTGCCAGTAGTTCCAGTCCCGTCCGGGGTGGCTACACCTTC
cdr3_aa: CASSSSPVRGGYTF

v_call: TRBV30
d_call: -
clone_size: -
j_call: TRBJ2-1
cdr3_nt: TGTGCCTGGAAGGGACACCAGGACTCCATCGAGCAGTTCTTC
cdr3_aa: CAWKGHQDSIEQFF

v_call: TRBV7-2
d_call: TRBD1
clone_size: few
j_call: TRBJ1-4
cdr3_nt: TGTGCCAGCAGCCGTACGTGGACAGGGTATGAAAAACTGTTTTTT
cdr3_aa: CASSRTWTGYEKLFF

v_call: TRBV28
d_call: -
clone_size: -
j_call: TRBJ1-5
cdr3_nt: TGTGCCAGCAGTGGCGATAATCAGCCCCAGCATTTT
cdr3_aa: CASSGDNQPQHF

v_call: TRBV11-2
d_call: TRBD2
clone_size: once
j_call: TRBJ2-7
cdr3_nt: TGTGCCAGCAGCTCCCGGAGTGGCCTAGCGGGAGGTCTAACCTACGAGCAGTACTTC
cdr3_aa: CASSSRSGLAGGLTYEQYF